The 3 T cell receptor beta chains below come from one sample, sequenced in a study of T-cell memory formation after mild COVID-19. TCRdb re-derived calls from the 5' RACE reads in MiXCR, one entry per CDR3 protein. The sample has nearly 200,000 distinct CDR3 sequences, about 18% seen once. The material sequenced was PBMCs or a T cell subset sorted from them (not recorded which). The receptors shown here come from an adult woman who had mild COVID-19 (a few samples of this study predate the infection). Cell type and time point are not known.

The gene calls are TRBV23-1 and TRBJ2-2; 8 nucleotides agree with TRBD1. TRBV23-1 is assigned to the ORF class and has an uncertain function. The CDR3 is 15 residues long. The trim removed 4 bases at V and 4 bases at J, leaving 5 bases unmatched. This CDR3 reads CASSRRQGTTGELFF. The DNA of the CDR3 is TGCGCCAGCAGTCGTCGACAGGGGACCACCGGGGAGCTGTTTTTT.

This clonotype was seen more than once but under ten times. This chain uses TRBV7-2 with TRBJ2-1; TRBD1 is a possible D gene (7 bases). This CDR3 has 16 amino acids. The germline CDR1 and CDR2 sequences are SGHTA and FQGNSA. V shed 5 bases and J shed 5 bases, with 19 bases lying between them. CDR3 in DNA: TGTGCCAGCAGCCGACATGCTCAGGGGGGAAACAATGAGCAGTTCTTC. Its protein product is CASSRHAQGGNNEQFF.

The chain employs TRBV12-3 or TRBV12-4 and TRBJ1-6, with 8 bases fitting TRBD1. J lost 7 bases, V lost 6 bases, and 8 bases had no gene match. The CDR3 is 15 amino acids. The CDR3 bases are TGTGCCAGCAGGTCAAACAGGGGGGCAAATTCACCCCTCCACTTT. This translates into CASRSNRGANSPLHF.